The entry below gives a single T cell receptor beta chain sequence along with its context. Its antigen is still unknown. This sample also contains other DNA sequences that code for the same CDR3. The data belong to a study of T cell clones after liver transplantation. Turning to the study itself: Subjects received no induction therapy and standard immunosuppression until randomization at 12-24 months post-transplant. Draws occurred before transplant, before withdrawal, and after complete or failed withdrawal.

Generated by immunoSEQ multiplex PCR, the TCRdb table keeps only in-frame clones and is missing some. The table lists tens of thousands of clones, roughly 80% of them singletons. Study results and caveats: Low donor cell numbers restricted donor-reactive repertoire measurement in two subjects. Circulating graft-donor-reactive CD4 TCRbeta sequences fell significantly post-transplant in 5 of 8 subjects.

The sequenced sample was CD4+ T cells from blood, obtained approximately 3.5 years after liver transplant. The TCR sequence derives from a human patient who received a liver transplant. Among the T cells, some may be from the graft donor.

CDR3 in DNA: TGTGCCAGCAGCCGGGACAGGGTAAATGAGCAGTTCTTC. Its translation is CASSRDRVNEQFF. J is TRBJ2-1 and V is TRBV7-2; TRBD1 agrees at 9 bases. Germline assignment: CDR1 SGHTA and CDR2 FQGNSA. The CDR3 covers 13 residues. The V and J ends lost 5 bases and 7 bases, in that order; junction bases with no gene match: 3.